The TCR beta chain under discussion was sequenced for a study of cytomegalovirus exposure and HLA in healthy donors. Study-wide background: The 500 to 750 first-cohort repertoires and the 130 or so validation repertoires shared the same platform, a later analysis reported. General study findings and limits: Testing in vitro showed a few CMV-associated chains specific for CMV antigens. Rarity held for most TCR sequences, but there were some public TCRs that occurred in many donors.

The V gene lost 0 bases and the J gene lost 0 bases, with 8 bases spanning the gap. Germline values: CDR1 MNHEY, CDR2 SVGAGI. This CDR3 has 16 residues. The donors were members of the approximately 110-subject validation cohort (separate from the 666-subject first cohort). Using immunoSEQ multiplex PCR, the repertoire was profiled, and TCRdb retains in-frame clones only, with some absent. The table has 250,000 to 400,000 clones, roughly 86% seen once; the top ten hold around 0.96%. A word on this clone: Its specificity is unknown.

The TCR sequence derives from a man aged 30 to 45 in good health and CMV-seronegative. Sequencing was done on a sample of PBMCs. The genes are TRBV6-5 and TRBJ2-2; D is possibly TRBD2 (6 bases). The CDR3 nucleotides are TGTGCCAGCAGTTACTCCCCGGGAGCGAACACCGGGGAGCTGTTTTTT. This codes for CASSYSPGANTGELFF.